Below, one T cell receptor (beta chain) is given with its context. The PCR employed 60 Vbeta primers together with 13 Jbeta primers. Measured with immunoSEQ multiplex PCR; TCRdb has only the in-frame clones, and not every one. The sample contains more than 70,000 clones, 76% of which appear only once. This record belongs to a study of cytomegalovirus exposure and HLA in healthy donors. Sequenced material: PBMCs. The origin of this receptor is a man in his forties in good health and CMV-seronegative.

The CDR3 loop is CASRPGEDNYNSPLHF. Written as DNA, the CDR3 is TGCGCCAGCAGGCCCGGAGAGGACAACTATAATTCACCCCTCCACTTT. The chain has TRBV5-1 and TRBJ1-6; D is possibly TRBD1 (5 bases). Germline assignment: CDR1 SGHRS and CDR2 YFSETQ. Trimming took off 5 bases at V and 3 bases at J, with 15 bases between the two ends. The CDR3 has 16 residues.